This section outlines one TCR beta chain sequence together with its context. Its cognate antigen is unknown. Compared with germline, one end of the junction differs, possibly owing to a read error. The record originates from a study of post-analysis software for immune sequencing data. On the study more broadly: Relapsing-remitting, secondary progressive and progressive-relapsing multiple sclerosis were all included among the disease courses.

Points from the study as a whole: There were about 5 TRBV segments more frequent in patients than controls, and TRBV5-6, TRBV5-1 and TRBV20-1 were among them. Significantly lower normalized Chao1 diversity was seen in multiple sclerosis patients than in controls. With F measure, samples from one preparation batch clustered together strongly.

Every TCR beta cDNA library bore unique molecular identifiers. T cells numbering 1 to 10 million yielded cDNA molecules that totaled roughly 500,000. TCRdb re-derived calls from the PCR reads in MiXCR, one entry per CDR3 protein. The table lists approximately 660,000 distinct CDR3 sequences, 55% to 60% of them singletons. The CDR3 has 14 residues. Germline loops: CDR1 WSHSY, CDR2 SAAADI. The sequence came from a girl aged 2 to 9 with multiple sclerosis. The sample comprised blood. The chain carries TRBV10-2 and TRBJ2-5; maybe TRBD2 (5 bases). CDR3 loop: CASSESGVQETQYF. The CDR3 coding sequence is TGCGCCAGCAGCGAGTCCGGGGTCCAAGAGACCCAGTACTTC.